Reported below is one T cell receptor (beta chain). Antigen: not known. Combining a sample-barcoded 5' primer with a J-beta primer mix, a second PCR ran for 7 to 11 cycles. MiXCR was run by TCRdb on the 5' RACE reads, yielding one entry per CDR3 protein. The sample contains hundreds of thousands of distinct CDR3 sequences, more than 50% of which appear only once. These data are taken from a study of blood T cells in healthy people across ages. Overall study findings and caveats: Fewer expanded clones and more diversity marked long-lived versus aged donors.

The trim removed 4 bases at V and 6 bases at J, leaving 7 bases unmatched. CDR1 is MNHEY and CDR2 is SVGEGT in the germline V gene. The CDR3 loop spans 15 amino acids. The TCR comes from a man in his forties or fifties in good health. The gene calls are TRBV6-2 or TRBV6-3 and TRBJ2-7; 12 nucleotides match TRBD2. Sequenced input: blood. The CDR3 is CASSFRLAGVVEQYF. CDR3 sequence (DNA): TGTGCCAGCAGTTTCCGACTAGCGGGAGTCGTCGAGCAGTACTTC.